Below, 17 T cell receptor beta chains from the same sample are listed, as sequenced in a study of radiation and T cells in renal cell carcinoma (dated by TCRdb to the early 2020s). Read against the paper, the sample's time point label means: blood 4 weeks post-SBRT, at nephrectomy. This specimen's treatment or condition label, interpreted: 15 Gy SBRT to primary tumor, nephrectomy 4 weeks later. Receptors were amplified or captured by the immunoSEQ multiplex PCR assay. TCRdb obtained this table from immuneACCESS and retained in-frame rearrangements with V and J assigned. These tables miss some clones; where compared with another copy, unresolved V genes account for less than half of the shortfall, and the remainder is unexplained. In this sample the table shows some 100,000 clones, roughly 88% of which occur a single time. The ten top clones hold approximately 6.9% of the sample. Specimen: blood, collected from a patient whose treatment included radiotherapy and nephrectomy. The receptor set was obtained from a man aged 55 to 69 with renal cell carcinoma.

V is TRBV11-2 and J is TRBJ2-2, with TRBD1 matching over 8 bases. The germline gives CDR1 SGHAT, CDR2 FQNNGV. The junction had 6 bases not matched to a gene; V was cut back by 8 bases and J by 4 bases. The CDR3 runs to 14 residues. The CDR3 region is CASDRTGTTGELFF. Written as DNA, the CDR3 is TGTGCCAGCGATAGGACAGGGACCACCGGGGAGCTGTTTTTT.

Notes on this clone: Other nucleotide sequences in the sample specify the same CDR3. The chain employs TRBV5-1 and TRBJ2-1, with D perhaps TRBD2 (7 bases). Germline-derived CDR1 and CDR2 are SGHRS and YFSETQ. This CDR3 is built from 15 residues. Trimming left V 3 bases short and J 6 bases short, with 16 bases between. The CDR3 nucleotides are TGCGCCAGCAGCTCGTTGCAGGGAGGGGGCAATGAGCAGTTCTTC. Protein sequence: CASSSLQGGGNEQFF.

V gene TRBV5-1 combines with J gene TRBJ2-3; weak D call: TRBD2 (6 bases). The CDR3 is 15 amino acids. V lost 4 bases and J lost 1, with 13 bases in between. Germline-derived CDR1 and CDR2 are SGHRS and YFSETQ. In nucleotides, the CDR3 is TGCGCCAGCAGCGGAGGGGTTGGGGGCACAGATACGCAGTATTTT. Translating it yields CASSGGVGGTDTQYF. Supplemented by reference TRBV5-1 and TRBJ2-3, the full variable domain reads KAGVTQTPRYLIKTRGQQVTLSCSPISGHRSVSWYQQTPGQGLQFLFEYFSETQRNKGNFPGRFSGRQFSNSRSEMNVSTLELGDSALYLCASSGGVGGTDTQYFGPGTRLTVL.

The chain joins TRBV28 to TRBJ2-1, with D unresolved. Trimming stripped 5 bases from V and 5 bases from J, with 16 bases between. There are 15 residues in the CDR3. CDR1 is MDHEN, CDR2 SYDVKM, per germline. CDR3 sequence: CASSLQFVGHNEQFF. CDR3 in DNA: TGTGCCAGCAGTCTCCAATTTGTGGGTCACAATGAGCAGTTCTTC.

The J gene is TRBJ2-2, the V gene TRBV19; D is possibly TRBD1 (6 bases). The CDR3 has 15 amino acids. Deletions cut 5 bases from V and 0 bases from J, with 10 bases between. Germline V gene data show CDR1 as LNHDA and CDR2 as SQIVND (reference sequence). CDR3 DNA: TGTGCCAGTAGTTGGACAGAAGCGAACACCGGGGAGCTGTTTTTT. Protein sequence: CASSWTEANTGELFF. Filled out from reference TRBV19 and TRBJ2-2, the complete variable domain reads DGGITQSPKYLFRKEGQNVTLSCEQNLNHDAMYWYRQDPGQGLRLIYYSQIVNDFQKGDIAEGYSVSREKKESFPLTVTSAQKNPTAFYLCASSWTEANTGELFFGEGSRLTVL.

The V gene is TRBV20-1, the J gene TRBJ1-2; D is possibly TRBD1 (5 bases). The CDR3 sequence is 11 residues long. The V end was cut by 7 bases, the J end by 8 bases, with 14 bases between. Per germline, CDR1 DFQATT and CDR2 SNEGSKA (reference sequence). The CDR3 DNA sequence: TGCAGTGTCGACAGCGTTCGGGGCTACACCTTC. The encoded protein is CSVDSVRGYTF.

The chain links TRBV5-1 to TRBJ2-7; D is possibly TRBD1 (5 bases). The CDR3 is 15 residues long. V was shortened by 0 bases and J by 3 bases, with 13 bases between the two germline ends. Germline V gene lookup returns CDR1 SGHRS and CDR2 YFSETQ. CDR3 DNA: TGCGCCAGCAGCTTGGGCCAGGGTGTAAGCTACGAGCAGTACTTC. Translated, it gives CASSLGQGVSYEQYF.

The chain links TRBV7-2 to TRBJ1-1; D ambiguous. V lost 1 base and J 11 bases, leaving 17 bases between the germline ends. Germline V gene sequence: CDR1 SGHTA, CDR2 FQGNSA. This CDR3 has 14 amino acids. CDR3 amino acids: CASSLGVHPTWAFF. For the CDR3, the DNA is TGTGCCAGCAGCTTAGGGGTACACCCTACCTGGGCTTTCTTT. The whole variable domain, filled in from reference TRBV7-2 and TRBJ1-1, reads GAGVSQSPSNKVTEKGKDVELRCDPISGHTALYWYRQSLGQGLEFLIYFQGNSAPDKSGLPSDRFSAERTGGSVSTLTIQRTQQEDSAVYLCASSLGVHPTWAFFGQGTRLTVV.

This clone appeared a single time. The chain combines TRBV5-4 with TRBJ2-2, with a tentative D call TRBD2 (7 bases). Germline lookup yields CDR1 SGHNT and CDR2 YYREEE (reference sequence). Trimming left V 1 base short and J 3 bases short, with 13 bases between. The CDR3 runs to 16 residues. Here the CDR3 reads CASSLLGEGDTGELFF. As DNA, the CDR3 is TGTGCCAGCAGCTTGCTCGGGGAGGGGGACACCGGGGAGCTGTTTTTT.

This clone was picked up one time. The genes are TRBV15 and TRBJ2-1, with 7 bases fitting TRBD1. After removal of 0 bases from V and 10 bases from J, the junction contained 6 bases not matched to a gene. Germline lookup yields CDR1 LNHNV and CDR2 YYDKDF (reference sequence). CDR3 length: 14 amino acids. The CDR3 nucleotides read TGTGCCACCAGCAGAGATTTCTCCAGGGGGGAGCAGTTCTTC. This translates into CATSRDFSRGEQFF. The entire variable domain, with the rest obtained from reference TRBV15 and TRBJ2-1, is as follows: DAMVIQNPRYQVTQFGKPVTLSCSQTLNHNVMYWYQQKSSQAPKLLFHYYDKDFNNEADTPDNFQSRRPNTSFCFLDIRSPGLGDTAMYLCATSRDFSRGEQFFGPGTRLTVL.

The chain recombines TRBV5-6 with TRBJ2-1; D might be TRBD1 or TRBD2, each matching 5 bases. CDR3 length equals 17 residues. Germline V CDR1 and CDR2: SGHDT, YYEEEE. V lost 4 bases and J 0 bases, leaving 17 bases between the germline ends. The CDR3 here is CASSMALGVSSYNEQFF. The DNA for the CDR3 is TGTGCCAGCAGCATGGCGTTGGGGGTGAGCTCCTACAATGAGCAGTTCTTC.

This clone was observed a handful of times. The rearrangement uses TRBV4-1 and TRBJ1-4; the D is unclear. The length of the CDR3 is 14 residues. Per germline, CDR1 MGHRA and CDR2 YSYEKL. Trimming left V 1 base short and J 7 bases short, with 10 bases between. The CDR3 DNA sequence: TGCGCCAGCAGCCAAGTGTTAGTTGGTGAAAAACTGTTTTTT. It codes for CASSQVLVGEKLFF.

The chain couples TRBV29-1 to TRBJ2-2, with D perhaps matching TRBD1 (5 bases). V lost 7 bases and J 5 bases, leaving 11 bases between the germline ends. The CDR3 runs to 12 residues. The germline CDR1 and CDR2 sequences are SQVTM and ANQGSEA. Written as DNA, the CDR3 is TGCAGCGGAAAAGGGGAAACCGGGGAGCTGTTTTTT. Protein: CSGKGETGELFF.

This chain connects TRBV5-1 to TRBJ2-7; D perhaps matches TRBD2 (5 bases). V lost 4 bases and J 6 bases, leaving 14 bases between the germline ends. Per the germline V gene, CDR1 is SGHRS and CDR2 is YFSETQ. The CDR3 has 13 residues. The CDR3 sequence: CASSQWTGLEQYF. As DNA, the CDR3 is TGCGCCAGCAGCCAATGGACTGGACTCGAGCAGTACTTC.

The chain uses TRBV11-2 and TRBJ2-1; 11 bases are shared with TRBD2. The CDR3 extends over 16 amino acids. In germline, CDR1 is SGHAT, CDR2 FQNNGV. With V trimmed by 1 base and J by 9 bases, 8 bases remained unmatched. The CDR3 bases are TGTGCCAGCAGCTTAGGTTTACTAGCGGGAGCGGGTGAGCAGTTCTTC. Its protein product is CASSLGLLAGAGEQFF.

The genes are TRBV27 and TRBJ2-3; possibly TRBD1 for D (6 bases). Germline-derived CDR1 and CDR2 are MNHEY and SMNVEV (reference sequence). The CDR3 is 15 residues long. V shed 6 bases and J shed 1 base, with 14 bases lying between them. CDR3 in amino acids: CASRLTGYGTDTQYF. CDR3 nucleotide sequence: TGTGCCAGCAGACTTACAGGGTATGGCACAGATACGCAGTATTTT.

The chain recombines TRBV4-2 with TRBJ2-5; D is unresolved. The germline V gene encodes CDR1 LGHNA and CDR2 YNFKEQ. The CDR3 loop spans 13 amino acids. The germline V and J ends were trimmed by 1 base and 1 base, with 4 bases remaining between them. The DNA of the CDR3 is TGTGCCAGCAGCCAAGGGATCCAAGAGACCCAGTACTTC. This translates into CASSQGIQETQYF.